This T cell receptor (beta chain) was identified during a study of blood T cell repertoires in COVID-19. Germline V gene data show CDR1 as SGHVS and CDR2 as FNYEAQ. Germline trimming cut 4 bases from V and 0 bases from J; bases unmatched to any gene: 2. The CDR3 consists of 15 residues. Sequencing was performed with immunoSEQ multiplex PCR; in TCRdb, only in-frame clones are kept and a portion is missing. This sample has a few hundred thousand clones, with around 89% found just once. The sequence derives from a woman aged 25-40 years who had recovered from COVID-19. The specimen was peripheral blood. The chain joins TRBV7-6 to TRBJ2-2, with 7 bases identical to TRBD1. The CDR3 region is CASSYGTANTGELFF. The CDR3 nucleotides read TGTGCCAGCAGCTATGGGACAGCGAACACCGGGGAGCTGTTTTTT.